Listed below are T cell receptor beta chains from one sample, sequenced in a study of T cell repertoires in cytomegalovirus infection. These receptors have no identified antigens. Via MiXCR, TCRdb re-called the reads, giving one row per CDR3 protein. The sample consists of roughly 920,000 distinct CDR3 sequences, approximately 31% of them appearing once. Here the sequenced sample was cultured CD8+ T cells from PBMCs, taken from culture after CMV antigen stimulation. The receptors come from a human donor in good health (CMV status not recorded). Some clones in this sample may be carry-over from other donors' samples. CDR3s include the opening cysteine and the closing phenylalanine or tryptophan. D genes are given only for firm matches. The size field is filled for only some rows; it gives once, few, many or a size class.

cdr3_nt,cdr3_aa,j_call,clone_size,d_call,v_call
TGTGCCAGCAGCCCCCTCGTTGGGGCCAAAAACATTCAGTACTTC,CASSPLVGAKNIQYF,TRBJ2-4,-,-,TRBV7-9
TGCAGCGTTGAAGTTAGTGCCGAGACCCAGTACTTC,CSVEVSAETQYF,TRBJ2-5,-,-,TRBV29-1
TGTGCCAGCAGCCTGTACCGGGGGCGCGAGGAGACCCAGTACTTC,CASSLYRGREETQYF,TRBJ2-5,-,-,TRBV14
TGTGCCAGCAGCTTAGTGAATACACGAGAAGAGACCCAGTACTTC,CASSLVNTREETQYF,TRBJ2-5,-,-,TRBV7-6
TGTGCCAGTAGTATTACTGGGGGGTCCTACGAGCAGTACTTC,CASSITGGSYEQYF,TRBJ2-7,few,-,TRBV19
TGTGCCAGCAGCCAAGTCGCGGGGCATCGCTCCTACAATGAGCAGTTCTTC,CASSQVAGHRSYNEQFF,TRBJ2-1,few,-,TRBV3-1
TGTGCCAGCAGCTTAGCGGGGGGCCCGGGAGATACGCAGTATTTT,CASSLAGGPGDTQYF,TRBJ2-3,many,-,TRBV7-6
TGCGCCAGCAGCTTACAAATTAGCGGGGGCCGCACAGATACGCAGTATTTT,CASSLQISGGRTDTQYF,TRBJ2-3,few,TRBD2,TRBV5-1
TGCAGTGGGGACCCCCTAATGAGCGGGGAGCAGTTCTTC,CSGDPLMSGEQFF,TRBJ2-1,-,-,TRBV20-1
TGTGCCAGCAGAGATCAGACCGGGAAGCTGAACACTGAAGCTTTCTTT,CASRDQTGKLNTEAFF,TRBJ1-1,-,-,TRBV6-7
TGTGCCAGCAGCTTTGAGGGGATCGGTCTGTTTTTT,CASSFEGIGLFF,TRBJ1-4,-,-,TRBV5-4
TGTGCCAGCAGCCCCGCAGGGGGCTTCTCCGGGGAGCTGTTTTTT,CASSPAGGFSGELFF,TRBJ2-2,-,TRBD1,TRBV12-3/TRBV12-4
TGTGCCAGCAGTGACTCCGGCGGTGACAATCAGCCCCAGCATTTT,CASSDSGGDNQPQHF,TRBJ1-5,-,-,TRBV2
TGTGCCAGCAGCTTGTGGTCCCGGGGGCCGAACACCGGGGAGCTGTTTTTT,CASSLWSRGPNTGELFF,TRBJ2-2,-,-,TRBV11-2
TGTGCCAGCAGTTTCGGGACTAGCAATTTGAATGAGCAGTTCTTC,CASSFGTSNLNEQFF,TRBJ2-1,-,TRBD2,TRBV28
TGTGCCAGCAGCGATTGGACAGCCGACTATGGCTACACCTTC,CASSDWTADYGYTF,TRBJ1-2,-,-,TRBV6-5
TGCGCCAGCAGCCAACGGGACAGGGTGACTGAAGCTTTCTTT,CASSQRDRVTEAFF,TRBJ1-1,-,TRBD1,TRBV4-3
TGTGCCAGCAGCTTAGATGATGGGGCAGGGTATCAAGAGACCCAGTACTTC,CASSLDDGAGYQETQYF,TRBJ2-5,-,-,TRBV11-2
TGTGCCAGCAGCTTACCCGGAGGAGGCCAGTTCTTC,CASSLPGGGQFF,TRBJ2-1,-,-,TRBV11-2
TGTGCCAGCAGCGCAACTAGCGGGGGGGCCTCCTACAATGAGCAGTTCTTC,CASSATSGGASYNEQFF,TRBJ2-1,many,TRBD2,TRBV7-9
TGTGCCAGCAGCTTCCCCCGGGACAGGGCGTCCTACGAGCAGTACTTC,CASSFPRDRASYEQYF,TRBJ2-7,-,TRBD1,TRBV7-9
TGTGCCAGCAGCGGGCCGGGACAGGGGCCGAGCTCTGGGGCCAACGTCCTGACTTTC,CASSGPGQGPSSGANVLTF,TRBJ2-6,-,TRBD1,TRBV2
TGTGCCAGCAGTTTACCAGGGCCTAACATTCAGTACTTC,CASSLPGPNIQYF,TRBJ2-4,many,-,TRBV28
TGTGCCAGCATGAAAGGCTCTGGAAACACCATATATTTT,CASMKGSGNTIYF,TRBJ1-3,-,-,TRBV27
TGTGCCAGCAGTCCACCGGACAGGGGTCACTATGGCTACACCTTC,CASSPPDRGHYGYTF,TRBJ1-2,-,TRBD1,TRBV7-9
TGTGCCAGCAGTCGGACAGGGGGCCGTCCGGGCACTGAAGCTTTCTTT,CASSRTGGRPGTEAFF,TRBJ1-1,-,TRBD1,TRBV6-2/TRBV6-3
TGTGCCAGCATCCAGACTAGCGGGGGCTACGAGCAGTACTTC,CASIQTSGGYEQYF,TRBJ2-7,-,TRBD2,TRBV2
TGTGCCAGCAGTGGGTCGGGACGGAACACTGAAGCTTTCTTT,CASSGSGRNTEAFF,TRBJ1-1,few,-,TRBV12-3/TRBV12-4
TGTGCCATCAGTGTATCAGGGGGGCTCGACGAGCAGTACTTC,CAISVSGGLDEQYF,TRBJ2-7,-,-,TRBV10-3
TGTGCCAGCTCACCACCGGTGGGGGCCTACGAGCAGTACTTC,CASSPPVGAYEQYF,TRBJ2-7,few,-,TRBV18
TGTGCCAGCAGCTTGGTGACAGATGGGGTTAAGGGTCAGCCCCAGCATTTT,CASSLVTDGVKGQPQHF,TRBJ1-5,few,-,TRBV7-2
TGTGCCAGCAGCTCGGGTCTCGACACTGAAGCTTTCTTT,CASSSGLDTEAFF,TRBJ1-1,-,-,TRBV7-9
TGTGCCAGCAGTCGCCCCAACCAGGTTGGCTACACCTTC,CASSRPNQVGYTF,TRBJ1-2,-,-,TRBV6-2/TRBV6-3
TGCGTCAGCAGCCAAACGACTAGCGGGATGTACGAGCAGTACTTC,CVSSQTTSGMYEQYF,TRBJ2-7,-,TRBD2,TRBV4-1
TGTGCCAGCAGACGGCGGGGGTCCGGGGAGCTGTTTTTT,CASRRRGSGELFF,TRBJ2-2,-,TRBD2,TRBV11-3
TGTGCCAGCAGCTTATCTGTAAACTATGGCTACACCTTC,CASSLSVNYGYTF,TRBJ1-2,many,-,TRBV27
TGTGCCAGCAGCGCGAGGGCAGGTCCCCCATCCGGGGCAGATACGCAGTATTTT,CASSARAGPPSGADTQYF,TRBJ2-3,-,-,TRBV9
TGTGCCAGCAGTATCTCCATCAGGGGGCTGGACACCGGGGAGCTGTTTTTT,CASSISIRGLDTGELFF,TRBJ2-2,few,TRBD1,TRBV2
TGTGCCAGCACTCCCTCGGGGCCACCCTACAATGAGCAGTTCTTC,CASTPSGPPYNEQFF,TRBJ2-1,few,-,TRBV6-2/TRBV6-3
TGTGCCAGCAGTTCCCCAGGGGACAGGGCTCGGTACTTC,CASSSPGDRARYF,TRBJ2-5,few,TRBD1,TRBV12-3/TRBV12-4
TGTGCCAGCAGCTTAGTTGGTAGCGGGGGGGCAAATGAGCAGTTCTTC,CASSLVGSGGANEQFF,TRBJ2-1,many,TRBD2,TRBV7-8